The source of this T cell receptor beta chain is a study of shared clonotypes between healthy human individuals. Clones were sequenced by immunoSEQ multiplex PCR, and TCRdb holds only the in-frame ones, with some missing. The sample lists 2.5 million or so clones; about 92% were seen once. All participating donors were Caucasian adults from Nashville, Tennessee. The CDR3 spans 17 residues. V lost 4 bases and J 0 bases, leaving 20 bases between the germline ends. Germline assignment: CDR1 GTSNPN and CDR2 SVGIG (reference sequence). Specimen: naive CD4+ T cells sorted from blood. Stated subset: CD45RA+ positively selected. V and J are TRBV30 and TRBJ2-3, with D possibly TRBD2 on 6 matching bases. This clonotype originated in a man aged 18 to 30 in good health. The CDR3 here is CAWTILGGTGSTDTQYF. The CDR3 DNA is TGTGCCTGGACCATCCTCGGCGGGACTGGTAGCACAGATACGCAGTATTTT.